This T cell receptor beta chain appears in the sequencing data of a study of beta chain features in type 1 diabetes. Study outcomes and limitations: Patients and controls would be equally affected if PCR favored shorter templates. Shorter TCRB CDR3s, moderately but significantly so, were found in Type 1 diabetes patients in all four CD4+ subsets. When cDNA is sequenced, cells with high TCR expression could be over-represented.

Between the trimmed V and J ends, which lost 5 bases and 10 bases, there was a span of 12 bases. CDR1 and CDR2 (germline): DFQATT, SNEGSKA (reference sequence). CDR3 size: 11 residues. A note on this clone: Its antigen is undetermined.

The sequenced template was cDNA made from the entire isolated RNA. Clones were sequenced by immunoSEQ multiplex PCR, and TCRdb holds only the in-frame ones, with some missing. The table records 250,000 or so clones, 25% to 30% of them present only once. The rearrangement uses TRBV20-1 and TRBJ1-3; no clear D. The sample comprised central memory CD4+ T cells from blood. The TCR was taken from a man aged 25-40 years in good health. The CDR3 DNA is TGCAGTGCTCCCCGGGCGGGGACCATATATTTT. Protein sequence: CSAPRAGTIYF.